This record covers a single T cell receptor beta chain. Its specificity is not known. Sequenced by immunoSEQ multiplex PCR; TCRdb stores in-frame clones only, minus some. The sample lists fewer than 3 million clones, just under 95% occurring once. These data come from a study of shared clonotypes between healthy human individuals. Study-level results: In contrast to clonotypes shared by all four donors, non-shared clonotypes had lower generation probabilities.

Germline assignment: CDR1 LNHDA and CDR2 SQIVND (reference sequence). The CDR3 covers 13 residues. Trimming shortened V by 5 bases and J by 4 bases, and 11 bases separated the two germline ends. The origin of this receptor is a man aged 18 to 35 in good health. Some clones in this sample may be carry-over from other donors' samples. The material sequenced was naive CD4+ T cells from PBMCs. Subset here: CD45RA+ positively selected. V gene TRBV19 combines with J gene TRBJ1-2; no reliable D call. CDR3: CASSVRDPYGYTF. The CDR3 nucleotides are TGTGCCAGTAGTGTACGGGATCCCTATGGCTACACCTTC. Full variable domain (missing parts from reference TRBV19 and TRBJ1-2): DGGITQSPKYLFRKEGQNVTLSCEQNLNHDAMYWYRQDPGQGLRLIYYSQIVNDFQKGDIAEGYSVSREKKESFPLTVTSAQKNPTAFYLCASSVRDPYGYTFGSGTRLTVV.